Below, one T cell receptor (beta chain) is given with its context. Its antigen is as yet unknown. The CDR3 runs 11 residues. Unmatched junction bases numbered 3, after V lost 3 bases and J lost 11 bases. In germline, CDR1 is LGHNA, CDR2 YNFKEQ. The entry originates in a study of CD8+ T cells in alopecia areata. Overall study results and limits: The study found TCR sharing across patients less clear than in mice, possibly for HLA reasons.

After isolation, RNA underwent reverse transcription to generate cDNA as the sequencing template. Libraries were prepared by immunoSEQ multiplex PCR; TCRdb keeps only in-frame clonotypes and omits some of them. The table has some 120,000 clones, approximately 53% seen once. The rearrangement links TRBV4-2 to TRBJ1-1; 7 bases align to TRBD1. The source material was CD4+ T cells sorted from blood, sampled at week 0. This sequence was found in a human donor with alopecia areata. The chain's CDR3 is CASSQTGRAFF. In DNA, the CDR3 is TGTGCCAGCAGCCAGACAGGGAGGGCTTTCTTT.